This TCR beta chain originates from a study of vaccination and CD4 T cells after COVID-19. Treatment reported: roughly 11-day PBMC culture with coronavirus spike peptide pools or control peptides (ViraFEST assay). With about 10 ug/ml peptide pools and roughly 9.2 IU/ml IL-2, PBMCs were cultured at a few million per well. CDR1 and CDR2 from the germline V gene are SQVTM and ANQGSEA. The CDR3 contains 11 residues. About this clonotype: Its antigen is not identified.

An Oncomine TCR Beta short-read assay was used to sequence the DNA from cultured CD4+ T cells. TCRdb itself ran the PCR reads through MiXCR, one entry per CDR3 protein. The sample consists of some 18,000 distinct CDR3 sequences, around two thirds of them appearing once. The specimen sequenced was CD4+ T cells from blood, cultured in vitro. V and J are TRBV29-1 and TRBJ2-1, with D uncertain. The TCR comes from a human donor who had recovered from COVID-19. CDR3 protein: CSPTLSNEQFF. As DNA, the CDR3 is TGCAGTCCCACGTTATCCAATGAGCAGTTCTTC.